This T cell receptor (beta chain) stems from a study of T cell changes during pregnancy in multiple sclerosis. The repertoire was sequenced with immunoSEQ multiplex PCR; TCRdb's copy has only in-frame clones and lacks some. This sample has some 80,000 clones, with 80% to 90% found just once. This TCR was recovered from a female donor in good health, enrolled as a control in a pregnancy study. The sample here was peripheral blood, taken in the first trimester of pregnancy.

Written as DNA, the CDR3 is TGTGCCAGCAGTTTCCGGGAGAAAGAGACCCAGTACTTC. It encodes CASSFREKETQYF. This chain uses TRBV6-5 with TRBJ2-5; weak D call: TRBD2 (6 bases). The V gene lost 4 bases and the J gene lost 3 bases, with 9 bases spanning the gap. The CDR3 has 13 residues. The V gene's germline CDR1 is MNHEY and CDR2 SVGAGI.